This TCR beta chain was documented in a study of response to subunit inactivated influenza vaccine. Study-wide results and caveats: Few additional T cells are recruited per seasonal influenza vaccination, authors suggested.

V dropped 4 bases and J dropped 2 bases, with 7 bases sitting between them. CDR1 WNHNN and CDR2 SYGVQD come from the germline V gene (reference sequence). This CDR3 is 13 amino acids long. With respect to this clonotype: What it recognizes is unknown.

TCRdb reprocessed the RT-PCR reads with MiXCR, giving one entry per CDR3 protein. The sample gives hundreds of thousands of distinct CDR3 sequences, about 10% of which show up once; about 12% is in the top ten. The clonotype comes from a man aged 50 or older who received an inactivated influenza vaccine. The chain combines TRBV10-1 with TRBJ2-3; D is undetermined. The sequencing used PBMCs from blood, collected more than 35 days after vaccination. The CDR3 nucleotides are TGCGCCAGCAGTGGTTCAGCCACAGATACGCAGTATTTT. Translating it yields CASSGSATDTQYF.